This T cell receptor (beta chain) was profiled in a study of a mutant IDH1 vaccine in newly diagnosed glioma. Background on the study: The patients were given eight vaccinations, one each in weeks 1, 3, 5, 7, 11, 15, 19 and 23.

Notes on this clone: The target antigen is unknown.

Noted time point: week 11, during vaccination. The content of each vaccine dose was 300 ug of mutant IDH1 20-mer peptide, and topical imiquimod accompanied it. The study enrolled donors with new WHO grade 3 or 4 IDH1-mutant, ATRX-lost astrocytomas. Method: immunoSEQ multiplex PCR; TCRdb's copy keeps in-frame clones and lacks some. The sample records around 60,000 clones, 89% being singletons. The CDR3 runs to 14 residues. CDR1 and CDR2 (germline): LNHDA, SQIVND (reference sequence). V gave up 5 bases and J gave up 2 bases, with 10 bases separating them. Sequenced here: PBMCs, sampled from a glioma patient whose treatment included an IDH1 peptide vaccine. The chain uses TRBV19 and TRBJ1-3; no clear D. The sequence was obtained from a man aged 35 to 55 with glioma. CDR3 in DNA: TGTGCCAGTAGTTACCAGGAAGCTGGAAACACCATATATTTT. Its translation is CASSYQEAGNTIYF.